Presented here are 26 T cell receptor beta chains from one specimen sequenced in a study of tumor and adjacent non-tumor tissue in lung cancer. Three rounds of nested PCR, following a modified ARM-PCR protocol, produced the TCRbeta library. Using its own MiXCR run on the multiplex PCR reads, TCRdb lists one record per CDR3 protein. The sample gives around 57,000 distinct CDR3 sequences, around 61% of which show up once; about 30% is in the top ten. No cell sorting was done before RNA was extracted from the tissue. This non-tumor lung sample came from over 3 cm beyond the tumor edge. Source material: distant non-tumor lung tissue. The source is a man in his 70s with non-small cell lung cancer.

This clonotype was recorded at least ten times. J is TRBJ1-3 and V is TRBV6-2 or TRBV6-3; 9 bases match TRBD1. Looked up from germline, CDR1 is MNHEY and CDR2 is SVGEGT. V was clipped by 9 bases and J by 4 bases; unmatched bases: 7. The CDR3 runs to 14 residues. CDR3: CASATGGGGNTIYF. CDR3 DNA sequence: TGTGCCAGTGCAACAGGGGGCGGAGGAAACACCATATATTTT.

Comment on this clonotype: A read error is possible here, since a much larger clone lies one base away. This chain joins TRBV5-5 and TRBJ2-2, with TRBD2 matching 11 bases. Losses at the gene ends were 7 bases for V and 7 bases for J; bases not matched to a gene: 12. The CDR3 spans 16 residues. The germline V gene has CDR1 SGHKS and CDR2 YYEKEE (reference sequence). CDR3 amino acids: CASGVLAGGGIGELFF. CDR3 DNA sequence: TGTGCCAGCGGCGTGCTAGCGGGAGGAGGTATCGGGGAGCTGTTTTTT.

The gene calls are TRBV12-3 or TRBV12-4 and TRBJ1-1; a possible D gene is TRBD1 (5 bases). V was clipped by 3 bases and J by 6 bases, with 17 bases between them. This CDR3 is built from 15 residues. CDR3: CASSFSGNVYSEAFF. In nucleotides, the CDR3 is TGTGCCAGCAGTTTTTCAGGGAACGTTTATTCTGAAGCTTTCTTT.

In this sample, this clonotype turned up many times. This CDR3 is CASSEGYETQYF. The CDR3 nucleotides are TGTGCCAGCAGTGAAGGTTACGAGACCCAGTACTTC. The gene calls are TRBV6-1 and TRBJ2-5; unclear D gene. The CDR3 loop spans 12 amino acids. CDR1 is MNHNS, CDR2 SASEGT, per germline. The V end lost 1 base, the J end lost 5 bases, and 5 bases lay between the germline ends.

This chain links TRBV20-1 with TRBJ2-5, with D possibly matching TRBD2 (7 bases). The CDR3 has 15 residues. Germline V gene lookup returns CDR1 DFQATT and CDR2 SNEGSKA (reference sequence). With 4 bases removed from V and 2 bases from J, the gap between germline ends came to 17 bases. CDR3 coding DNA: TGCAGTGCTATACGAGGGGGGGCATTACAAGAGACCCAGTACTTC. Translating it yields CSAIRGGALQETQYF.

A remark on this clonotype: A read error may produce the germline difference seen at one junction end. In DNA form, the CDR3 reads TGTACCAGTGCATCCGGGACCCAATATGGCTACACCTTC. It yields the protein CTSASGTQYGYTF. The rearrangement joins TRBV6-5 to TRBJ1-2; D possibly corresponds to TRBD1 (5 bases). Germline loops: CDR1 MNHEY, CDR2 SVGAGI. The CDR3 length is 13 residues.

This clonotype is labeled as medium-sized. This chain connects TRBV11-2 to TRBJ2-7, with D unresolved. Germline CDR1 reads SGHAT; CDR2 reads FQNNGV. V lost 5 bases to trimming and J lost 7 bases, with 12 bases between them. This CDR3 is built from 12 residues. CDR3 sequence (DNA): TGTGCCAGCAGCCTCCTCGTTGGAGAGCAGTACTTC. This encodes CASSLLVGEQYF. The whole variable domain, filled in from reference TRBV11-2 and TRBJ2-7, reads EAGVAQSPRYKIIEKRQSVAFWCNPISGHATLYWYQQILGQGPKLLIQFQNNGVVDDSQLPKDRFSAERLKGVDSTLKIQPAKLEDSAVYLCASSLLVGEQYFGPGTRLTVT.

The rearrangement uses TRBV5-4 and TRBJ2-3; 7 bases line up with TRBD2. V shed 0 bases and J 4 bases; nucleotides not matched to a gene: 8. The CDR3 contains 16 residues. Germline V gene lookup returns CDR1 SGHNT and CDR2 YYREEE (reference sequence). The CDR3 spells CASSLGLGGPADTQYF. CDR3 in DNA: TGTGCCAGCAGCTTGGGACTGGGAGGGCCAGCAGATACGCAGTATTTT.

V usage is TRBV10-3 and J usage is TRBJ1-2; D uncertain. From germline, CDR1 is ENHRY and CDR2 SYGVKD. V dropped 5 bases and J dropped 13 bases, with 14 bases sitting between them. This CDR3 is 11 amino acids long. CDR3 nucleotides: TGTGCCATCAGTTTAATTGGGAGCTGCACCTTC. Protein sequence: CAISLIGSCTF.

In the case of this clonotype: Because the CDR3 is missing its conserved closing phenylalanine or tryptophan, this is likely a read error. The chain combines TRBV6-2 or TRBV6-3 with TRBJ2-1; either TRBD1 or TRBD2 may supply D (5 bases each). Germline assignment: CDR1 MNHEY and CDR2 SVGEGT. The CDR3 contains 14 residues. The CDR3 region is CPSSYSMGRGEQFL. The CDR3 coding sequence is TGTCCCAGCAGTTACTCGATGGGACGGGGTGAGCAGTTCCTC.

The chain is built from TRBV6-1 and TRBJ1-2; D perhaps matches TRBD1 (6 bases). CDR1 MNHNS and CDR2 SASEGT come from the germline V gene. This CDR3 contains 15 residues. Trimming took 6 bases from V and 4 from J, leaving 18 bases between them. CDR3 sequence: CASRAGTGSPYGYTF. For the CDR3, the DNA is TGTGCCAGCAGAGCCGGCACAGGGAGCCCCTATGGCTACACCTTC.

A word on this clonotype: Mismatch with germline at one junction end may stem from a read error. The chain joins TRBV11-2 to TRBJ2-5; D might be TRBD2 (7 bases). The CDR3 runs to 16 residues. From germline, CDR1 is SGHAT and CDR2 FQNNGV. CDR3: CAGSLESWGGRKTQYF. CDR3 bases: TGTGCCGGCAGCTTAGAAAGTTGGGGGGGCCGGAAGACCCAATACTTC.

Points on this clonotype: In this CDR3 the conserved last residue, phenylalanine or tryptophan, is missing, so a read error is likely. J is TRBJ1-2 and V is TRBV6-5; TRBD1 matches at 7 bases. The CDR3 runs to 16 residues. CDR1 is MNHEY and CDR2 is SVGAGI in the germline V gene. CDR3 sequence: CAISYSRDSLNYGYTI. CDR3 DNA sequence: TGTGCCATCAGTTATAGCCGGGACAGCCTCAACTATGGCTACACCATC.

Ten or more counts support this clonotype. The gene calls are TRBV5-5 and TRBJ2-1, with D perhaps matching TRBD2 (5 bases). The germline V and J ends were trimmed by 0 bases and 8 bases, with 18 bases remaining between them. The CDR3 is 16 amino acids. The germline V gene has CDR1 SGHKS and CDR2 YYEKEE (reference sequence). DNA for the CDR3: TGTGCCAGCAGCTTGGAGCGGTTCCTCACGCGGCATGAGCAGTTCTTC. It codes for CASSLERFLTRHEQFF.

This clonotype was counted at least ten times. The V and J genes are TRBV10-3 and TRBJ1-2; D gene unclear. The CDR3 is 13 amino acids. From germline, CDR1 is ENHRY and CDR2 SYGVKD. V was trimmed by 0 bases and J by 6 bases, leaving 8 bases between them. This CDR3 is CAISESIRDGYTF. The CDR3 DNA is TGTGCCATCAGTGAGTCGATTCGGGATGGCTACACCTTC.

Details on this clonotype: The germline gene is not matched at one end of the junction; a read error may be the cause. The chain carries TRBV7-9 and TRBJ1-1; 7 positions match TRBD1. CDR3 size: 15 residues. Germline V gives CDR1 SEHNR, CDR2 FQNEAQ (reference sequence). The CDR3 DNA reads as TGTGCCAGCAGCTCCCCAGGGGGTGAGAACACTGAAGTTTTCTTT. It yields the protein CASSSPGGENTEVFF.

Notes on this clonotype: A read error may account for a junction end that differs from germline. The V gene is TRBV11-2, the J gene TRBJ1-5; D gene unclear. CDR1 and CDR2 from the germline V gene are SGHAT and FQNNGV. The CDR3 spans 13 residues. CDR3 residues: CPSSFSHNQPQHF. CDR3 DNA sequence: TGTCCCAGCAGCTTTAGCCATAATCAGCCCCAGCATTTT.

In the case of this clonotype: A much larger clone sits a single nucleotide away, making a read error possible. The rearrangement uses TRBV10-3 and TRBJ2-3, with D unresolved. The ends were cut back, 2 bases at V and 1 base at J, with 13 bases in the middle. The CDR3 runs 16 residues. CDR1 is ENHRY and CDR2 is SYGVKD in the germline V gene. DNA for the CDR3: TGTGCCATCAGTGAGACACTTCGATTAGGCACAGATACGCAGTATTTT. This gives the protein CAISETLRLGTDTQYF.

This clonotype was seen at least ten times. The CDR3 bases are TGCGCCAGCAGCCAAGATCAGACAGGCAACTATGGCTACACCTTC. It yields the protein CASSQDQTGNYGYTF. The rearrangement links TRBV4-1 to TRBJ1-2, with TRBD1 as a possible D gene (6 bases). CDR1 MGHRA and CDR2 YSYEKL come from the germline V gene. The length of the CDR3 is 15 residues. Trimming pared 0 bases from V and 2 bases from J, leaving 10 bases between.

Concerning this clonotype itself: One junction end disagrees with the germline gene, perhaps due to a read error. This sequence joins TRBV4-1 and TRBJ1-5; no definite D call. From germline, CDR1 is MGHRA and CDR2 YSYEKL. This CDR3 comprises 16 residues. The CDR3 loop is CASGQEQTSLRQPQHF. DNA of the CDR3: TGCGCCAGCGGTCAAGAACAGACGTCCCTTCGTCAGCCCCAGCATTTC.

A remark on this clonotype: A junction boundary mismatches the germline segment, possibly from a read error. This rearrangement joins TRBV4-1 to TRBJ2-7; unclear D gene. Germline V gene sequence: CDR1 MGHRA, CDR2 YSYEKL. The CDR3 has 14 residues. As DNA, the CDR3 is TGCGCCATCAGCCAAGCAGTCAGCTCCTACGAGCAGTACTTC. Amino acids: CAISQAVSSYEQYF.

Of note for this clonotype: One end of the junction does not line up with germline, which may come from a read error. The chain links TRBV12-3 or TRBV12-4 to TRBJ2-7, with TRBD1 as a possible D gene (6 bases). This CDR3 region has 15 residues. CDR3 DNA sequence: TGTGCCAGCAGTTTGGGCCGGACAGTGGCCTGCGAGCAGGACTTC. Translation gives CASSLGRTVACEQDF.

A remark on this clonotype: Since the CDR3 does not end with the conserved phenylalanine or tryptophan, this likely comes from a read error. DNA for the CDR3: TGCGCCAGTCAAGTGGGAGGACAAGAGACCCAGTACCTC. This sequence encodes CASQVGGQETQYL. The chain couples TRBV10-1 to TRBJ2-5; perhaps TRBD2 as D (6 bases). Deletions cut 9 bases from V and 2 bases from J, with 13 bases between. The CDR3 extends over 13 amino acids. The germline V gene encodes CDR1 WNHNN and CDR2 SYGVQD (reference sequence).

In the case of this clonotype: The junction does not match germline at one end; this may be a read error. The CDR3 DNA reads TGTGCCAGCAACAAGGAGGCGGTGAACACTGAAACTTTCTTT. Amino acids: CASNKEAVNTETFF. The chain employs TRBV6-6 and TRBJ1-1; D is uncertain. This CDR3 has 14 amino acids. Germline V gene sequence: CDR1 MNHNY, CDR2 SVGAGI (reference sequence).

V usage is TRBV12-3 or TRBV12-4 and J usage is TRBJ2-3, with D possibly TRBD2 on 5 matching bases. Trimming removed 3 bases from V and 3 bases from J, with 22 bases in between. The CDR3 is 18 residues long. CDR3 coding DNA: TGTGCCAGCAGTTTTTTGGCGGGTAGAGTATTGGGGACAGATACGCAGTATTTT. This encodes CASSFLAGRVLGTDTQYF.

The sample holds one count of this clonotype. Since the CDR3 does not end with the conserved phenylalanine or tryptophan, this likely comes from a read error. The chain uses TRBV29-1 and TRBJ2-1; D not resolved. The CDR3 covers 13 residues. CDR1 is SQVTM, CDR2 ANQGSEA, per germline. The V end lost 5 bases, the J end lost 8 bases, and 16 bases lay between the germline ends. The CDR3 loop reads CSVPRPGYDEQFI. The CDR3 DNA reads TGCAGCGTTCCCAGACCTGGTTACGATGAGCAGTTCATC.